These T cell receptor beta chains were read from a single sample in a study of cytomegalovirus exposure and HLA in healthy donors. Sequenced by immunoSEQ multiplex PCR; TCRdb stores in-frame clones only, minus some. Here the sample spans more than 85,000 clones, 73% being singletons. Material: PBMCs. The receptors come from a man aged 35 to 55 in good health and CMV-seronegative. Both conserved end residues are part of each CDR3. A D gene is named only where the DNA matches it firmly. Clone size is given for some rows only: seen once, a few or many times, or a class if the clone is expanded.

TRBV27	TRBJ2-1	NA	NA	14	CASSLPERFHEQFF	TGTGCCAGCAGTTTACCCGAGAGGTTCCATGAGCAGTTCTTC
TRBV7-2	TRBJ1-1	NA	NA	15	CASSLWGDRQPEAFF	TGTGCCAGCAGCTTGTGGGGAGATAGGCAGCCTGAAGCTTTCTTT
TRBV4-3	TRBJ2-7	NA	NA	14	CASSLDWGAFEQYF	TGCGCCAGCAGTCTAGACTGGGGCGCGTTCGAGCAGTACTTC
TRBV4-3	TRBJ1-4	TRBD1	NA	15	CASSQVGTGGEKLFF	TGCGCCAGCAGCCAAGTTGGGACAGGGGGTGAAAAACTGTTTTTT
TRBV25-1	TRBJ1-4	TRBD1	NA	16	CASSLGWGTANEKLFF	TGTGCCAGCAGCTTAGGTTGGGGGACAGCAAATGAAAAACTGTTTTTT
TRBV7-9	TRBJ2-7	TRBD2	NA	19	CSSSSSSQRESVYSYEQYF	TGTTCCAGCAGCTCCAGTTCGCAGCGGGAGTCGGTTTACTCCTACGAGCAGTACTTC
TRBV6-5	TRBJ2-7	NA	NA	14	CASSGDFRSYEQYF	TGTGCCAGCAGCGGGGACTTCCGCTCCTACGAGCAGTACTTC
TRBV6-5	TRBJ1-2	NA	NA	14	CASSRQIDNYGYTF	TGTGCCAGCAGTAGACAAATCGATAACTATGGCTACACCTTC
TRBV6-5	TRBJ2-3	NA	few	14	CASSYVGATDTQYF	TGTGCCAGCAGTTATGTGGGGGCGACAGATACGCAGTATTTT
TRBV30	TRBJ1-1	NA	once	12	CAWRGGWTEAFF	TGTGCCTGGAGAGGGGGATGGACTGAAGCTTTCTTT
TRBV7-2	TRBJ2-7	TRBD2	NA	16	CASSLGLAGGNYEQYF	TGTGCCAGCAGCTTAGGGTTAGCGGGGGGGAACTACGAGCAGTACTTC
TRBV5-4	TRBJ1-2	TRBD1	once	15	CASSSLPDRDYGYTF	TGTGCCAGCAGCTCCCTGCCCGACAGGGACTATGGCTACACCTTC
TRBV28	TRBJ1-2	NA	NA	14	CASSPRDKYYGYTF	TGTGCCAGCAGTCCGCGTGACAAATACTATGGCTACACCTTC
TRBV13	TRBJ2-7	TRBD1	once	13	CASSLGQGGEQYF	TGTGCCAGCAGCTTGGGACAGGGAGGCGAGCAGTACTTC
TRBV7-2	TRBJ2-7	NA	few	15	CASSLVVQRSYEQYF	TGTGCCAGCAGCTTAGTCGTCCAGCGCTCCTACGAGCAGTACTTC
TRBV20-1	TRBJ1-2	NA	few	11	CSARSGEGYTF	TGCAGTGCTAGAAGTGGTGAGGGCTACACCTTC
TRBV7-3	TRBJ1-1	TRBD1	NA	17	CASSLSGAGGRNTEAFF	TGTGCCAGCAGCTTAAGTGGGGCAGGGGGTAGGAACACTGAAGCTTTCTTT
TRBV4-1	TRBJ1-6	NA	once	15	CASSQLLWMTSPLHF	TGCGCCAGCAGCCAACTACTATGGATGACTTCACCCCTCCACTTT
TRBV30	TRBJ1-2	TRBD1	NA	16	CAWTGQDGLLPYGYPF	TGTGCCTGGACCGGACAGGACGGTTTGCTACCCTATGGCTACCCCTTC
TRBV29-1	TRBJ2-3	NA	NA	15	CSGEASSATTDTQYF	TGCAGCGGGGAGGCTTCTAGCGCTACCACAGATACGCAGTATTTT
TRBV5-3	TRBJ2-1	TRBD2	few	13	CATGVAGYNEQFF	TGTGCCACCGGGGTAGCGGGTTACAATGAGCAGTTCTTC
TRBV28	TRBJ1-6	NA	NA	18	CASSNYRVGVSYNSPLHF	TGTGCCAGCAGTAATTACAGGGTTGGGGTCTCCTATAATTCACCCCTCCACTTT
TRBV28	TRBJ2-7	TRBD2	NA	15	CASARASGGGNKQYF	TGTGCCAGCGCTAGGGCTAGCGGGGGTGGGAATAAGCAGTACTTC
TRBV18	TRBJ2-3	NA	NA	12	CASSPEGDTQYF	TGTGCCAGCTCACCAGAGGGTGATACGCAGTATTTT
TRBV7-2	TRBJ1-1	TRBD1	NA	14	CASSLGTEHTEAFF	TGTGCCAGCAGCTTGGGGACAGAGCACACTGAAGCTTTCTTT
TRBV4-3	TRBJ2-7	TRBD1	NA	14	CASSLWTGGVEQYF	TGCGCCAGCAGCCTATGGACAGGGGGAGTAGAGCAGTACTTC
TRBV14	TRBJ2-3	TRBD2	NA	15	CASSRTSGLADTQYF	TGTGCCAGCAGTCGGACTAGCGGATTGGCAGATACGCAGTATTTT
TRBV28	TRBJ2-7	TRBD2	NA	17	CATDRTSGGAGSYEQYF	TGTGCCACTGACCGGACTAGCGGGGGGGCTGGGTCCTACGAGCAGTACTTC
TRBV9	TRBJ1-5	NA	NA	16	CASSVGEGGARQPQHF	TGTGCCAGCAGCGTAGGGGAGGGGGGAGCAAGACAGCCCCAGCATTTT
TRBV5-6	TRBJ2-2	NA	NA	17	CASSGRVVGLHTGELFF	TGTGCCAGCAGCGGACGGGTGGTGGGGCTTCACACCGGGGAGCTGTTTTTT
TRBV9	TRBJ2-1	TRBD1	NA	16	CASSVEGAVFYNEQFF	TGTGCCAGCAGCGTAGAGGGGGCCGTGTTCTACAATGAGCAGTTCTTC
TRBV2	TRBJ1-2	NA	NA	13	CASSERYSYGYTF	TGTGCCAGCAGTGAAAGGTACAGCTATGGCTACACCTTC
TRBV6-1	TRBJ2-3	NA	few	16	CASSDLGGGSTDTQYF	TGTGCCAGCAGTGACTTGGGCGGGGGCTCCACAGATACGCAGTATTTT
TRBV6-1	TRBJ1-3	TRBD1	few	14	CASIKDRGGNTIYF	TGTGCCAGCATAAAGGACAGGGGAGGAAACACCATATATTTT
TRBV7-9	TRBJ2-3	NA	NA	12	CASSLPEDTQYF	TGTGCCAGCAGCTTGCCGGAGGATACGCAGTATTTT
TRBV7-3	TRBJ2-3	NA	once	18	CASSLTFLAGAGTDTQYF	TGTGCCAGCAGCTTAACGTTTTTGGCGGGGGCGGGCACAGATACGCAGTATTTT
TRBV5-1	TRBJ2-1	TRBD2	NA	16	CASSLARLAGGNEQFF	TGCGCCAGCAGCTTGGCCCGACTAGCGGGGGGCAATGAGCAGTTCTTC
TRBV11-3	TRBJ1-3	TRBD1	few	17	CASSTGQGQNSGNTIYF	TGTGCCAGCAGCACGGGACAGGGACAAAACTCTGGAAACACCATATATTTT
TRBV25-1	TRBJ1-4	NA	NA	16	CASSEWLGGRGEKLFF	TGTGCCAGCAGTGAATGGTTGGGGGGAAGGGGTGAAAAACTGTTTTTT
TRBV4-2	TRBJ1-4	TRBD1	NA	18	CASSQATGTAATNEKLFF	TGTGCCAGCAGCCAAGCAACCGGGACAGCGGCGACTAATGAAAAACTGTTTTTT
TRBV6-6	TRBJ1-5	NA	once	13	CASSNQGPQPQHF	TGTGCCAGCAGTAATCAGGGCCCCCAGCCCCAGCATTTT